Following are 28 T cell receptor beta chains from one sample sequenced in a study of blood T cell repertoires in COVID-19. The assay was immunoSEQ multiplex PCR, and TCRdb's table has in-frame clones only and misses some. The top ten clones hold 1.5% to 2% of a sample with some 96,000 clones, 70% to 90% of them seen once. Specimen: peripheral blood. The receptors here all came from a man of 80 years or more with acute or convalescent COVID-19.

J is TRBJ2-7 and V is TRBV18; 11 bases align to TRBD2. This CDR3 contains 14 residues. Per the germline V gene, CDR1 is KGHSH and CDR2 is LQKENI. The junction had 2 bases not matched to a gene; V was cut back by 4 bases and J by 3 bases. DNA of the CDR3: TGTGCCAGCTCACAGACTAGCGGGAACTACGAGCAGTACTTC. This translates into CASSQTSGNYEQYF.

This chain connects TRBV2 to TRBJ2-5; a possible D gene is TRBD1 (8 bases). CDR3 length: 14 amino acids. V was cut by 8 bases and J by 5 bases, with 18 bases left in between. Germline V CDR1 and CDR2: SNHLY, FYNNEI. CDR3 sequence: CASGRDRTMETQYF. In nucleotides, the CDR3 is TGTGCCAGCGGGAGGGACAGGACGATGGAGACCCAGTACTTC.

CDR3: CASSLGGTGADTQYF. CDR3 in DNA: TGTGCCAGCAGCTTAGGTGGGACAGGGGCAGATACGCAGTATTTT. V and J are TRBV3-1 (or the pseudogene TRBV3-2) and TRBJ2-3; 10 bases match TRBD1. This CDR3 has 15 amino acids. Unmatched junction bases numbered 6, after V lost 5 bases and J lost 4 bases. Germline lookup yields CDR1 LGHDT and CDR2 YNNKEL (reference sequence).

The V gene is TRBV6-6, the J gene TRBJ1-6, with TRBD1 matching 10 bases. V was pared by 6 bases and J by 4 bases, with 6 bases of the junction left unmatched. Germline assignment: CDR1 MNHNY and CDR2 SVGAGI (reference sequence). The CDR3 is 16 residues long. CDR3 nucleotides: TGTGCCAGCAGCGGTCGGGACAGGGGTTATAATTCACCCCTCCACTTT. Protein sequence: CASSGRDRGYNSPLHF.

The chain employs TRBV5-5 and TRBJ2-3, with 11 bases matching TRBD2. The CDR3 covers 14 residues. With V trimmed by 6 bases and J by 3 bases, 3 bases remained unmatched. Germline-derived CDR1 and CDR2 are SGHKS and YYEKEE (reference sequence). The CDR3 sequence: CASIPSGRTDTQYF. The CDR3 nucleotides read TGTGCCAGCATTCCTAGCGGGAGGACAGATACGCAGTATTTT.

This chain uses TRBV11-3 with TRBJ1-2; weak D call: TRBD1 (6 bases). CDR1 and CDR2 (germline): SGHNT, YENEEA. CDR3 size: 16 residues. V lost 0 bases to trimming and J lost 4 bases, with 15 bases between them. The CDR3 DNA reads TGTGCCAGCAGCTTAGATCAAGCAGGGGCGGGCTATGGCTACACCTTC. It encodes CASSLDQAGAGYGYTF.

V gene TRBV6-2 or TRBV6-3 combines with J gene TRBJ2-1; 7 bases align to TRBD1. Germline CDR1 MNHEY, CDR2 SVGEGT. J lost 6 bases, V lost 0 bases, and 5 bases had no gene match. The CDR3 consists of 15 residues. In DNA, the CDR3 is TGTGCCAGCAGTTACTCGATAGGGGGCCTCAATGAGCAGTTCTTC. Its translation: CASSYSIGGLNEQFF.

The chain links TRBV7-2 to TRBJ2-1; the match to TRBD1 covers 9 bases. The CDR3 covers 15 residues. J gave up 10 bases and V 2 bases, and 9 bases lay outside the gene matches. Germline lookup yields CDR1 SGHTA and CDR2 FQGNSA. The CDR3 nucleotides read TGTGCCAGCAGCTTACAAGGGGGACAGGGAAACGAGCAGTTCTTC. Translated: CASSLQGGQGNEQFF.

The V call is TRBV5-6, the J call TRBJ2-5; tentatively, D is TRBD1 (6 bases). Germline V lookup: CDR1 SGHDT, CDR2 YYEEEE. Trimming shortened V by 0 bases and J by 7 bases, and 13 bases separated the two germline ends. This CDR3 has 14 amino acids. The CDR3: CASSLVGGRWTQYF. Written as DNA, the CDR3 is TGTGCCAGCAGCTTGGTTGGGGGCCGGTGGACCCAGTACTTC.

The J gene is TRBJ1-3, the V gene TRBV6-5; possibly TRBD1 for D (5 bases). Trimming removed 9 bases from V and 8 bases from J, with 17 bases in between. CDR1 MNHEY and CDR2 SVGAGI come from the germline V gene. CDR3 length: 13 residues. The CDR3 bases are TGTGCCAGTCGCGGGACCCAAGGGGACACCATATATTTT. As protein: CASRGTQGDTIYF.

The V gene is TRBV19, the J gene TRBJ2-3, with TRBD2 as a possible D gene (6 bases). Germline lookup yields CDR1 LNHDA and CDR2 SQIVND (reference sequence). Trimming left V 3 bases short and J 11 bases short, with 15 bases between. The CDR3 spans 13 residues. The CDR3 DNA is TGTGCCAGTAGTATGGGACTGGTTTACGAGCAGTATTTT. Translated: CASSMGLVYEQYF.

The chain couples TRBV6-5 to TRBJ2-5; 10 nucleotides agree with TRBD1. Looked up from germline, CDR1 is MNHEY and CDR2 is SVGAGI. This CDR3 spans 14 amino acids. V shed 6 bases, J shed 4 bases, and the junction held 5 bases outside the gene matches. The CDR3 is CASSPRDRGETQYF. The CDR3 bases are TGTGCCAGCAGCCCCCGGGACAGGGGAGAGACCCAGTACTTC.

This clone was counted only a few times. The CDR3 here is CASSLKGAPNTGELFF. CDR3 sequence (DNA): TGCGCCAGCAGCTTGAAAGGGGCTCCGAACACCGGGGAGCTGTTTTTT. The chain is built from TRBV5-1 and TRBJ2-2; perhaps TRBD1 as D (5 bases). CDR3 length: 16 residues. Trimming removed 1 base from V and 0 bases from J, with 10 bases in between. The V gene's germline CDR1 is SGHRS and CDR2 YFSETQ.

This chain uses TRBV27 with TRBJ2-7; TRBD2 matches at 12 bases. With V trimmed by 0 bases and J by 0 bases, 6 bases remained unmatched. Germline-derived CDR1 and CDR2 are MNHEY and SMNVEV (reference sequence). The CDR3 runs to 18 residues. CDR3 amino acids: CASSLSLAGGQLSYEQYF. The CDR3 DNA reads TGTGCCAGCAGTTTATCGCTAGCGGGAGGGCAACTCTCCTACGAGCAGTACTTC.

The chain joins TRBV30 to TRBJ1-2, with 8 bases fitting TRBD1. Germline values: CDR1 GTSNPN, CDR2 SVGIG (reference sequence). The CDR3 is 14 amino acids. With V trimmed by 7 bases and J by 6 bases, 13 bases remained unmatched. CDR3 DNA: TGTGCCTATCTATCAGGACAGGGTAGGCATGGCTACACCTTC. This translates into CAYLSGQGRHGYTF.

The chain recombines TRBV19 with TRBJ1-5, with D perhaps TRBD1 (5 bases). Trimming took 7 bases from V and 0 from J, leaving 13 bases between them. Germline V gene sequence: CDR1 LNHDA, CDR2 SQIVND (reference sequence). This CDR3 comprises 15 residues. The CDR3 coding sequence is TGTGCCAGTAATCTTGACAGTAATAGCAATCAGCCCCAGCATTTT. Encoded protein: CASNLDSNSNQPQHF. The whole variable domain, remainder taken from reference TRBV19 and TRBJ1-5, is DGGITQSPKYLFRKEGQNVTLSCEQNLNHDAMYWYRQDPGQGLRLIYYSQIVNDFQKGDIAEGYSVSREKKESFPLTVTSAQKNPTAFYLCASNLDSNSNQPQHFGDGTRLSIL.

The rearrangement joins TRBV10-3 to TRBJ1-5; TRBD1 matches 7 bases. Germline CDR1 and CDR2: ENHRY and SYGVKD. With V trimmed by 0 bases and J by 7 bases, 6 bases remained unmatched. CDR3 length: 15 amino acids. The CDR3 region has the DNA TGTGCCATCAGTGAGTCCAACAGGGGTGTCCAGCCCCAGCATTTT. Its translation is CAISESNRGVQPQHF.

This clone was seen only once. The CDR3 sequence is CASSYGASSGPQHF. DNA of the CDR3: TGTGCCAGCAGCTACGGGGCCTCCTCCGGGCCCCAGCATTTT. The chain uses TRBV6-5 and TRBJ1-5; the D gene is possibly TRBD1 (5 bases). Trimming took 6 bases from V and 9 from J, leaving 18 bases between them. CDR1 is MNHEY and CDR2 is SVGAGI in the germline V gene. The CDR3 extends over 14 amino acids.

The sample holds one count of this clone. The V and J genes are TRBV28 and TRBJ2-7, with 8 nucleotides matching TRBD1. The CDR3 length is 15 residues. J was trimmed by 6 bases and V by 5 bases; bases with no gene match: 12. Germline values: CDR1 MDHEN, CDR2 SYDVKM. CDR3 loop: CASSPPDRGRVEQYF. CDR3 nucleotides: TGTGCCAGCAGTCCCCCCGACAGGGGACGTGTCGAGCAGTACTTC.

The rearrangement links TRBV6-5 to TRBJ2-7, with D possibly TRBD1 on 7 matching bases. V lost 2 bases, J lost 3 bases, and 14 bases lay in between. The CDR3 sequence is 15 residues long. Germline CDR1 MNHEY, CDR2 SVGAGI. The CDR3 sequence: CASSYRGRGNYEQYF. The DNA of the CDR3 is TGTGCCAGCAGTTACAGGGGGCGCGGGAACTACGAGCAGTACTTC.

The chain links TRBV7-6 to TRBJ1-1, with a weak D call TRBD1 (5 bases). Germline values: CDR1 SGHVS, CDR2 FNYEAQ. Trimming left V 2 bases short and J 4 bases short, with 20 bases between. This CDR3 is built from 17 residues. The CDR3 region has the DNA TGTGCCAGCAGCTTACAGGTTAATAGGGGAATTGCCACTGAAGCTTTCTTT. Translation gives CASSLQVNRGIATEAFF.

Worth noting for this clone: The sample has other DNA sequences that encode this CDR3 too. CDR3 nucleotide sequence: TGCAGCGTTCGGCTAGCGGGAGTCGGTGAGCAGTTCTTC. It encodes CSVRLAGVGEQFF. The chain couples TRBV29-1 to TRBJ2-1; 10 bases are a match to TRBD2. This CDR3 has 13 amino acids. With 5 bases clipped from V and 9 bases from J, the junction kept 7 bases outside the gene matches. Germline V gene sequence: CDR1 SQVTM, CDR2 ANQGSEA.

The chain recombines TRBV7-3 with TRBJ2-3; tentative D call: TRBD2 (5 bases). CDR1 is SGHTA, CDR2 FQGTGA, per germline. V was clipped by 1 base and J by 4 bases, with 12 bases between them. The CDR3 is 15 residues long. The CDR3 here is CASSLNGIGADTQYF. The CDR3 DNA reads TGTGCCAGCAGCTTAAACGGGATTGGCGCAGATACGCAGTATTTT.

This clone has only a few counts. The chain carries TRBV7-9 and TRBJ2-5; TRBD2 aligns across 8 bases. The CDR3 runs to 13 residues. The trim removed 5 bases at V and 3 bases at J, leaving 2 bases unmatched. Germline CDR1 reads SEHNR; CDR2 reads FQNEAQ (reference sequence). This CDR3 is CASSHSGKETQYF. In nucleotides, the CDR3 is TGTGCCAGCAGCCATAGCGGGAAAGAGACCCAGTACTTC.

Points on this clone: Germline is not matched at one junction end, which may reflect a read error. The CDR3 DNA sequence: TGCAGCGTTGCATCAACAGGGGATCCGACGCCTACCTCCTTC. This codes for CSVASTGDPTPTSF. This chain links TRBV29-1 with TRBJ1-2; 7 bases line up with TRBD1. Germline V gene data show CDR1 as SQVTM and CDR2 as ANQGSEA. The CDR3 runs to 14 residues.

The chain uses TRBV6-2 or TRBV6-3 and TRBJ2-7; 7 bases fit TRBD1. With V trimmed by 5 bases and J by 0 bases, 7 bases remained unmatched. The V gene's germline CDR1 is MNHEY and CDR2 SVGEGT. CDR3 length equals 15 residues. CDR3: CASSDRQGISYEQYF. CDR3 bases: TGTGCCAGCAGTGACCGACAGGGAATCTCCTACGAGCAGTACTTC.

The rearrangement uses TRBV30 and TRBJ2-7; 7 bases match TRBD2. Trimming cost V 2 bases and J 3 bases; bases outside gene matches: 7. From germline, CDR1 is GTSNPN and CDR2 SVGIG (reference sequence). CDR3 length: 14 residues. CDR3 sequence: CAWSRLAGFYEQYF. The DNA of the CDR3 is TGTGCCTGGAGTAGACTAGCTGGGTTCTACGAGCAGTACTTC.

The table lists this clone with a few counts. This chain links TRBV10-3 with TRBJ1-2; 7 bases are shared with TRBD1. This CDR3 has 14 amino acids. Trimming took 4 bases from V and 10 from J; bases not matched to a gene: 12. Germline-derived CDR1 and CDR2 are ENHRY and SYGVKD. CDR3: CAISVNPGGPPYTF. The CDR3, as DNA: TGTGCCATCAGTGTAAATCCAGGGGGTCCACCCTACACCTTC.